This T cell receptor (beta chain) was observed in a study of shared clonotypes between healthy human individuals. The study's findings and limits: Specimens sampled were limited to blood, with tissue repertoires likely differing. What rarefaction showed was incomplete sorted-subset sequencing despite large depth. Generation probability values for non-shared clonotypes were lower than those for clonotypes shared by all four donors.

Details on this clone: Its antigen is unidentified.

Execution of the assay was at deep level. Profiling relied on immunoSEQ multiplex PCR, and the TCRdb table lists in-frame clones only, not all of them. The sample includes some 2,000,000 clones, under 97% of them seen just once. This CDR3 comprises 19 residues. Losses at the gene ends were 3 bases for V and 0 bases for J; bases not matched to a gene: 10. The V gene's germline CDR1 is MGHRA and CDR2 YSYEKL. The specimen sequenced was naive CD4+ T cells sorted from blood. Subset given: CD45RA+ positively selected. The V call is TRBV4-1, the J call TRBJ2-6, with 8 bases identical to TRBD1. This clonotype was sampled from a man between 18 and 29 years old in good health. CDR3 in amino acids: CASSQGLLGQGSGANVLTF. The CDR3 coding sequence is TGCGCCAGCAGCCAGGGATTACTCGGACAGGGCTCTGGGGCCAACGTCCTGACTTTC.